This passage covers 23 T cell receptor beta chains from one sample sequenced in a study of cytomegalovirus exposure and HLA in healthy donors. The PCR was carried out with 60 Vbeta primers and 13 Jbeta primers. The assay was immunoSEQ multiplex PCR, and TCRdb's table has in-frame clones only and misses some. The sample contains around 94,000 clones, about 76% of which appear only once. Sample: PBMCs. The source of these receptors is a woman aged 40 to 50 in good health and CMV-seronegative.

This clone was seen a single time. This rearrangement joins TRBV13 to TRBJ2-3, with 12 bases that match TRBD2. The germline V gene has CDR1 PRHDT and CDR2 FYEKMQ (reference sequence). With V trimmed by 5 bases and J by 6 bases, 6 bases remained unmatched. CDR3 length: 15 residues. CDR3 nucleotide sequence: TGTGCCAGCAGCACTAGCGGGGGGCCGTCGGATACGCAGTATTTT. Protein product: CASSTSGGPSDTQYF.

This chain links TRBV6-6 with TRBJ2-5, with 7 bases matching TRBD1. The V gene end was trimmed by 6 bases and the J gene end by 5 bases; junction bases not matched to a gene: 9. Germline V gene lookup returns CDR1 MNHNY and CDR2 SVGAGI (reference sequence). The CDR3 totals 14 residues. CDR3 sequence reads: CASRNTGEGETQYF. CDR3 DNA: TGTGCCAGCAGAAATACAGGGGAAGGTGAGACCCAGTACTTC.

The chain recombines TRBV6-6 with TRBJ1-1, with D hard to call. CDR3 size: 15 residues. The germline gives CDR1 MNHNY, CDR2 SVGAGI (reference sequence). With 0 bases removed from V and 1 base from J, the gap between germline ends came to 9 bases. The CDR3 coding sequence is TGTGCCAGCAGTTACTCGAGAGGGAGGAACACTGAAGCTTTCTTT. This encodes CASSYSRGRNTEAFF.

The chain's CDR3 is CASSGGLDNEQFF. The CDR3 DNA is TGTGCCAGCAGTGGGGGACTCGATAATGAGCAGTTCTTC. The chain is built from TRBV2 and TRBJ2-1; a possible D gene is TRBD2 (6 bases). V was trimmed by 4 bases and J by 7 bases, leaving 11 bases between them. This CDR3 contains 13 residues. Looked up from germline, CDR1 is SNHLY and CDR2 is FYNNEI.

The V call is TRBV27, the J call TRBJ2-3; 14 bases align to TRBD2. V shed 7 bases and J 2 bases; nucleotides not matched to a gene: 14. CDR3 length: 19 amino acids. In germline, CDR1 is MNHEY, CDR2 SMNVEV (reference sequence). CDR3 amino acids: CASKTNFLTSGGATDTQYF. Here the CDR3 DNA reads TGTGCCAGCAAAACGAACTTCCTGACTAGCGGGGGGGCCACAGATACGCAGTATTTT.

CDR3 nucleotides: TGTGCCAGCAGTCTCTTCCCCTACGAGCAGTACTTC. It is translated as CASSLFPYEQYF. The chain employs TRBV28 and TRBJ2-7; D gene unclear. The CDR3 spans 12 residues. Trimming stripped 5 bases from V and 2 bases from J, with 7 bases between. The germline CDR1 and CDR2 sequences are MDHEN and SYDVKM.

This sequence joins TRBV27 and TRBJ2-6; D gene uncertain. The CDR3 extends over 16 amino acids. V shed 4 bases and J shed 0 bases, with 10 bases lying between them. In germline, CDR1 is MNHEY, CDR2 SMNVEV (reference sequence). The CDR3 protein is CASSSISTSGANVLTF. CDR3 bases: TGTGCCAGCAGTTCAATCTCTACCTCTGGGGCCAACGTCCTGACTTTC.

This CDR3 reads CASSLSGLRKETQYF. In nucleotides, the CDR3 is TGTGCCAGCAGCTTGAGCGGGCTAAGGAAGGAGACCCAGTACTTC. The chain is built from TRBV5-5 and TRBJ2-5, with TRBD2 as a possible D gene (6 bases). The CDR3 spans 15 residues. V lost 1 base, J lost 5 bases, and 15 bases lay in between. Germline V gene lookup returns CDR1 SGHKS and CDR2 YYEKEE (reference sequence).

The chain recombines TRBV6-6 with TRBJ2-1; tentative D call: TRBD1 (5 bases). V lost 4 bases to trimming and J lost 6 bases, with 10 bases between them. CDR1 is MNHNY and CDR2 is SVGAGI in the germline V gene (reference sequence). This CDR3 is built from 13 residues. CDR3 region: CASSLLGANEQFF. Written as DNA, the CDR3 is TGTGCCAGCAGTTTATTAGGGGCCAATGAGCAGTTCTTC.

This chain links TRBV9 with TRBJ1-1; D not resolved. CDR3 length equals 15 residues. The V gene lost 0 bases and the J gene lost 5 bases, with 14 bases spanning the gap. CDR1 is SGDLS, CDR2 YYNGEE, per germline. The CDR3 reads CASSVEAGLGTEAFF. The CDR3 DNA follows: TGTGCCAGCAGCGTAGAGGCGGGTTTGGGAACTGAAGCTTTCTTT.

The chain carries TRBV4-1 and TRBJ1-1; D is unresolved. The germline V gene encodes CDR1 MGHRA and CDR2 YSYEKL. This CDR3 comprises 16 residues. V was pared by 4 bases and J by 2 bases, with 17 bases between. CDR3 amino acids: CASSPIRGRLNTEAFF. CDR3 coding DNA: TGCGCCAGCAGCCCGATCCGGGGAAGACTAAACACTGAAGCTTTCTTT.

The chain joins TRBV23-1 to TRBJ2-7, with unresolved D. TRBV23-1 is labeled an ORF, and its function is uncertain. V was shortened by 1 base and J by 6 bases, with 16 bases between the two germline ends. This CDR3 is built from 15 residues. The CDR3, as DNA: TGCGCCAGCAGTCAATGTGGGCCCCACGAAGGCGAGCAGTACTTC. It encodes CASSQCGPHEGEQYF.

This chain uses TRBV13 with TRBJ1-1; 9 bases fit TRBD1. V was pared by 5 bases and J by 3 bases, with 7 bases of the junction left unmatched. Per germline, CDR1 PRHDT and CDR2 FYEKMQ (reference sequence). The CDR3 contains 15 residues. For the CDR3, the DNA is TGTGCCAGCAGCGAGCCGGGACAGGGTTACACTGAAGCTTTCTTT. The encoded protein is CASSEPGQGYTEAFF.

This rearrangement joins TRBV7-6 to TRBJ1-2; possibly TRBD1 for D (6 bases). This CDR3 is 18 amino acids long. Germline V gives CDR1 SGHVS, CDR2 FNYEAQ. V lost 4 bases, J lost 5 bases, and 26 bases lay in between. The CDR3 region is CASSSPGLAGVLRYGYTF. The CDR3 DNA sequence: TGTGCCAGCAGCTCCCCTGGTCTGGCAGGGGTCTTACGGTATGGCTACACCTTC.

The V gene is TRBV7-9, the J gene TRBJ1-1; TRBD1 is a possible D gene (5 bases). The CDR3 runs to 18 residues. The V end was cut by 2 bases, the J end by 1 base, with 20 bases between. Germline V gene data show CDR1 as SEHNR and CDR2 as FQNEAQ (reference sequence). Here the CDR3 reads CASSLPPEFGARNTEAFF. The CDR3 nucleotides read TGTGCCAGCAGCTTACCCCCCGAATTTGGGGCCCGGAACACTGAAGCTTTCTTT.

The chain employs TRBV19 and TRBJ1-5; D possibly corresponds to TRBD1 (5 bases). Trimming cost V 8 bases and J 6 bases, with 14 bases left between them. CDR1 LNHDA and CDR2 SQIVND come from the germline V gene (reference sequence). CDR3 size: 13 residues. The CDR3 reads CASFGGLGQPQHF. In nucleotides, the CDR3 is TGTGCCAGTTTCGGGGGTTTGGGTCAGCCCCAGCATTTT.

This CDR3 reads CASSQEGRLAGTDTQYF. The CDR3 coding sequence is TGCGCCAGCAGCCAAGAGGGGAGGCTAGCGGGGACAGATACGCAGTATTTT. The rearrangement joins TRBV4-3 to TRBJ2-3; 9 bases agree with TRBD2. CDR3 size: 17 residues. The germline gives CDR1 LGHNA, CDR2 YSLEER. V lost 0 bases, J lost 3 bases, and 7 bases stayed unmatched.

The rearrangement links TRBV29-1 to TRBJ1-2; 9 nucleotides match TRBD1. V lost 8 bases, J lost 3 bases, and 16 bases stayed unmatched. The CDR3 is 16 amino acids. Germline V gene lookup returns CDR1 SQVTM and CDR2 ANQGSEA. The CDR3 DNA reads TGCAGCTTCTCGCAGACACCGGGACAGGGCCACTATGGCTACACCTTC. As protein: CSFSQTPGQGHYGYTF.

The gene calls are TRBV30 and TRBJ1-1; D may be TRBD1 (5 bases). CDR3 size: 13 residues. V lost 5 bases and J lost 5, with 15 bases in between. CDR1 GTSNPN and CDR2 SVGIG come from the germline V gene (reference sequence). The CDR3 reads CAWSALEGTEAFF. DNA for the CDR3: TGTGCCTGGTCGGCGTTGGAGGGGACTGAAGCTTTCTTT.

The genes are TRBV19 and TRBJ2-5; no reliable D call. V gave up 4 bases and J gave up 6 bases, with 15 bases separating them. The CDR3 is made up of 14 amino acids. Germline assignment: CDR1 LNHDA and CDR2 SQIVND (reference sequence). This chain's CDR3 is CASSTDSLLKTQYF. In DNA, the CDR3 is TGTGCCAGTAGTACCGACTCCCTTTTGAAGACCCAGTACTTC. The full variable domain, completed using reference TRBV19 and TRBJ2-5, is DGGITQSPKYLFRKEGQNVTLSCEQNLNHDAMYWYRQDPGQGLRLIYYSQIVNDFQKGDIAEGYSVSREKKESFPLTVTSAQKNPTAFYLCASSTDSLLKTQYFGPGTRLLVL.

The V gene is TRBV13, the J gene TRBJ1-1; D is possibly TRBD1 (5 bases). The CDR3 length is 13 residues. The V end lost 3 bases, the J end lost 5 bases, and 10 bases lay between the germline ends. Germline V gives CDR1 PRHDT, CDR2 FYEKMQ (reference sequence). CDR3 sequence (DNA): TGTGCCAGCAGCTTCGGGGGGGGAACTGAAGCTTTCTTT. This sequence encodes CASSFGGGTEAFF.

J is TRBJ1-1 and V is TRBV18, with 9 positions matching TRBD1. The germline CDR1 and CDR2 sequences are KGHSH and LQKENI. V dropped 3 bases and J dropped 10; count of bases not matched to a gene: 6. There are 13 residues in the CDR3. CDR3 nucleotide sequence: TGTGCCAGCTCACCCGGACAGGGGTACGGAGCTTTCTTT. The encoded protein is CASSPGQGYGAFF.

The CDR3 sequence: CASSVSGGRNNEQFF. The CDR3 nucleotides are TGCGCCAGCAGCGTTAGCGGGGGGAGAAACAATGAGCAGTTCTTC. The gene calls are TRBV5-1 and TRBJ2-1, with TRBD2 identical over 10 bases. Per germline, CDR1 SGHRS and CDR2 YFSETQ. Trimming cost V 4 bases and J 5 bases; bases outside gene matches: 6. This CDR3 has 15 residues.